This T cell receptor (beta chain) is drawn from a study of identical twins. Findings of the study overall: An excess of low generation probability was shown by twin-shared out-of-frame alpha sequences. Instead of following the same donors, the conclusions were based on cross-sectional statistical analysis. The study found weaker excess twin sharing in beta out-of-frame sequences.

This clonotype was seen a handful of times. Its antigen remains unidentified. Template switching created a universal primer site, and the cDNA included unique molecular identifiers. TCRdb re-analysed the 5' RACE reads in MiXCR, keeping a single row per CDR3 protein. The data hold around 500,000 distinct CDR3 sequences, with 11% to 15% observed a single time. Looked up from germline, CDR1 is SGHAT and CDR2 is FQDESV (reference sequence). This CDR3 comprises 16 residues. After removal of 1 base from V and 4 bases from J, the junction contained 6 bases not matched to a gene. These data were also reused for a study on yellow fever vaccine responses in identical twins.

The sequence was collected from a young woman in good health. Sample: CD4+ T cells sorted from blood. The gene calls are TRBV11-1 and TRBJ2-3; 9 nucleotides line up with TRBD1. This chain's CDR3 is CASSLVIGTGPDTQYF. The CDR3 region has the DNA TGTGCCAGCAGCTTAGTAATCGGGACAGGGCCAGATACGCAGTATTTT.